These 10 T cell receptor beta chains originate from one sample sequenced in a study of cytomegalovirus exposure and HLA in healthy donors. Primers included in the PCR were 60 Vbeta and 13 Jbeta primers. Method: immunoSEQ multiplex PCR; TCRdb's copy keeps in-frame clones and lacks some. The data show 93,000 or so clones, around 80% seen once. The specimen was PBMCs. These receptors all come from a woman aged 18 to 35 in good health and CMV-seropositive.

The chain combines TRBV4-3 with TRBJ1-2; TRBD1 might be the D (6 bases). The ends were cut back, 1 base at V and 5 bases at J, with 17 bases in the middle. The CDR3 extends over 16 amino acids. The germline gives CDR1 LGHNA, CDR2 YSLEER. The CDR3 coding sequence is TGCGCCAGCAGCCAAGTGACAGGAGAGGTTAAGTATGGCTACACCTTC. Translation: CASSQVTGEVKYGYTF.

This chain uses TRBV11-2 with TRBJ2-4; D ambiguous. The CDR3 is 15 residues long. V lost 2 bases and J 8 bases, leaving 16 bases between the germline ends. Germline CDR1 and CDR2: SGHAT and FQNNGV. CDR3 DNA sequence: TGTGCCAGCAGCTTACCCCTATCTAGTTCATACATTCAGTACTTC. Translation gives CASSLPLSSSYIQYF. Full variable domain (outside the CDR3, taken from reference TRBV11-2 and TRBJ2-4): EAGVAQSPRYKIIEKRQSVAFWCNPISGHATLYWYQQILGQGPKLLIQFQNNGVVDDSQLPKDRFSAERLKGVDSTLKIQPAKLEDSAVYLCASSLPLSSSYIQYFGAGTRLSVL.

This chain connects TRBV2 to TRBJ2-7, with 9 bases identical to TRBD1. V dropped 5 bases and J dropped 3; count of bases not matched to a gene: 5. CDR3 length: 14 amino acids. CDR1 and CDR2 from the germline V gene are SNHLY and FYNNEI. This CDR3 reads CASSTGTGLYEQYF. CDR3 sequence (DNA): TGTGCCAGCAGTACCGGGACAGGGCTCTACGAGCAGTACTTC.

This clone was detected only once. This chain links TRBV5-4 with TRBJ2-7; possibly TRBD2 for D (5 bases). Trimming took off 3 bases at V and 1 base at J, with 14 bases between the two ends. The germline V gene has CDR1 SGHNT and CDR2 YYREEE (reference sequence). The CDR3 loop spans 15 amino acids. The CDR3 bases are TGTGCCAGCAGCTCGCGGGTTGAGGGATCCTACGAGCAGTACTTC. It encodes CASSSRVEGSYEQYF.

This clone appeared a few times. The rearrangement joins TRBV6-6 to TRBJ2-1, with 7 bases fitting TRBD2. This CDR3 has 16 amino acids. CDR1 is MNHNY and CDR2 is SVGAGI in the germline V gene (reference sequence). V lost 7 bases, J lost 7 bases, and 16 bases stayed unmatched. The CDR3 nucleotides read TGTGCCAGCAACATGCGCGGGAGTCTACCGGGGAATGAGCAGTTCTTC. It yields the protein CASNMRGSLPGNEQFF.

The chain is built from TRBV28 and TRBJ1-4, with TRBD1 as a possible D gene (6 bases). CDR3 length: 16 residues. CDR1 is MDHEN, CDR2 SYDVKM, per germline. The V gene lost 2 bases and the J gene lost 4 bases, with 14 bases spanning the gap. The CDR3 DNA sequence: TGTGCCAGCAGTTTAGCGGGGGGCGGGGGTAATGAAAAACTGTTTTTT. Translation gives CASSLAGGGGNEKLFF.

This chain joins TRBV4-2 and TRBJ1-5; weak D call: TRBD1 (6 bases). This CDR3 region has 14 residues. The germline CDR1 and CDR2 sequences are LGHNA and YNFKEQ. V dropped 6 bases and J dropped 7 bases, with 16 bases sitting between them. CDR3 bases: TGTGCCAGCAGTACCGACAGGTCGGGACAGCCCCAGCATTTT. Its translation is CASSTDRSGQPQHF.

This clone was detected only a few times. The chain has TRBV7-3 and TRBJ2-3, with 9 bases aligning to TRBD2. Germline loops: CDR1 SGHTA, CDR2 FQGTGA. The V gene end was trimmed by 1 base and the J gene end by 8 bases; junction bases not matched to a gene: 7. The CDR3 sequence is 15 residues long. CDR3 loop: CASSLMRGGRVTQYF. CDR3 sequence (DNA): TGTGCCAGCAGCTTAATGCGGGGGGGCCGGGTTACGCAGTATTTT.

Only a few counts were recorded for this clone. V and J are TRBV2 and TRBJ2-1, with a weak D call TRBD1 (5 bases). Germline V gene lookup returns CDR1 SNHLY and CDR2 FYNNEI. V was cut by 2 bases and J by 12 bases, with 11 bases left in between. This CDR3 contains 12 residues. CDR3 loop: CASSEQGRAQFF. CDR3 in DNA: TGTGCCAGCAGTGAACAGGGCCGAGCGCAGTTCTTC.

V gene TRBV2 combines with J gene TRBJ1-5; 7 nucleotides line up with TRBD1. From germline, CDR1 is SNHLY and CDR2 FYNNEI. The CDR3 sequence is 15 residues long. Losses at the gene ends were 8 bases for V and 6 bases for J; bases not matched to a gene: 13. Written as DNA, the CDR3 is TGTGCCAGCCAGGAGGGACAGATAAAGGGTCAGCCCCAGCATTTT. Translated, it gives CASQEGQIKGQPQHF. The whole variable domain, filled in from reference TRBV2 and TRBJ1-5, reads EPEVTQTPSHQVTQMGQEVILRCVPISNHLYFYWYRQILGQKVEFLVSFYNNEISEKSEIFDDQFSVERPDGSNFTLKIRSTKLEDSAMYFCASQEGQIKGQPQHFGDGTRLSIL.